This entry lists 32 T cell receptor beta chains sequenced from one sample in a study of shared clonotypes between healthy human individuals (TCRdb year 2020). Receptors were amplified or captured by the immunoSEQ multiplex PCR assay. In TCRdb, the immuneACCESS table is reduced to in-frame sequences with V and J assigned. These tables do not hold every clone; where another copy was compared, an unresolved V gene accounts for under half, and the others remain unexplained. In this sample the table shows millions of clones, about 95% of which occur a single time. More than 0.95% of the sample goes to the ten largest clones. CD8 naive samples were CD45RO-negative cells positively selected for CCR7, giving a CD45RA+CCR7+ population that excluded TemRA cells. The sequencing sample was made of naive CD8+ T cells sorted from blood. The sample's cell subset or site label, in plain terms: CD45RA+CCR7+. The receptors here all came from a man aged 18 to 30 in good health.

V and J are TRBV7-9 and TRBJ2-7; 12 nucleotides line up with TRBD1. V trimming: 6 bases; J trimming: 6 bases; junction bases outside the gene matches: 18. This CDR3 is built from 18 residues. The germline CDR1 and CDR2 sequences are SEHNR and FQNEAQ (reference sequence). In DNA form, the CDR3 reads TGTGCCAGCAGATCACCCGCCGGGACAGGGGGCCTTGGGAGCGAGCAGTACTTC. Its protein is CASRSPAGTGGLGSEQYF.

V is TRBV2 and J is TRBJ2-7; D remains ambiguous. Germline lookup yields CDR1 SNHLY and CDR2 FYNNEI. CDR3 length: 11 amino acids. V shed 2 bases and J shed 7 bases, with 6 bases lying between them. DNA of the CDR3: TGTGCCAGCAGTGAAATAAGTGAGCAGTACTTC. Its protein product is CASSEISEQYF.

The gene calls are TRBV4-1 and TRBJ1-4, with a weak D call TRBD1 (5 bases). The CDR3 is made up of 15 amino acids. V was pared by 0 bases and J by 6 bases, with 11 bases between. Germline-derived CDR1 and CDR2 are MGHRA and YSYEKL. The CDR3 bases are TGCGCCAGCAGCCAAGATCGGAGGGGAGATGAAAAACTGTTTTTT. Amino acid sequence: CASSQDRRGDEKLFF.

The chain couples TRBV5-1 to TRBJ2-1; D is unclear. The CDR3 has 14 residues. In germline, CDR1 is SGHRS, CDR2 YFSETQ. V was shortened by 1 base and J by 2 bases, with 7 bases between the two germline ends. Written as DNA, the CDR3 is TGCGCCAGCAGCTTGAGAGGCACCTACAATGAGCAGTTCTTC. Its translation: CASSLRGTYNEQFF. The whole variable domain, filled in from reference TRBV5-1 and TRBJ2-1, reads KAGVTQTPRYLIKTRGQQVTLSCSPISGHRSVSWYQQTPGQGLQFLFEYFSETQRNKGNFPGRFSGRQFSNSRSEMNVSTLELGDSALYLCASSLRGTYNEQFFGPGTRLTVL.

This clone was seen a single time. This rearrangement joins TRBV10-1 to TRBJ2-5; TRBD2 might be the D (6 bases). The germline V gene encodes CDR1 WNHNN and CDR2 SYGVQD (reference sequence). The germline V and J ends were trimmed by 3 bases and 2 bases, with 13 bases remaining between them. The CDR3 sequence is 15 residues long. In DNA form, the CDR3 reads TGCGCCAGCAGTGATCCGGCTAGCGAACAAGAGACCCAGTACTTC. Its translation: CASSDPASEQETQYF.

The chain is built from TRBV28 and TRBJ2-5; the D is unclear. Germline V CDR1 and CDR2: MDHEN, SYDVKM. The CDR3 length is 12 residues. Deletions cut 4 bases from V and 2 bases from J, with 5 bases between. In nucleotides, the CDR3 is TGTGCCAGCAGTTATCGGCAAGAGACCCAGTACTTC. Its protein is CASSYRQETQYF.

This clone was counted between two and nine times. The sample has other DNA sequences that encode this CDR3 too. The chain has TRBV5-8 and TRBJ1-1; D is unresolved. CDR3 length: 13 residues. CDR1 is SGHTS and CDR2 is YDEGEE in the germline V gene. The ends were cut back, 0 bases at V and 0 bases at J, with 3 bases in the middle. CDR3 in DNA: TGTGCCAGCAGCTTGGCTGTGAACACTGAAGCTTTCTTT. Translated, it gives CASSLAVNTEAFF.

The J gene is TRBJ2-2, the V gene TRBV10-3, with D possibly matching TRBD1 (6 bases). Trimming shortened V by 4 bases and J by 2 bases, and 11 bases separated the two germline ends. Germline V lookup: CDR1 ENHRY, CDR2 SYGVKD. The CDR3 totals 15 residues. The CDR3 DNA is TGTGCCATCAGTGGGGACATTCTCAACACCGGGGAGCTGTTTTTT. Its translation: CAISGDILNTGELFF.

This sequence joins TRBV15 and TRBJ2-3, with a weak D call TRBD2 (6 bases). V lost 3 bases to trimming and J lost 0 bases, with 19 bases between them. CDR1 is LNHNV, CDR2 YYDKDF, per germline (reference sequence). The CDR3 totals 18 residues. In DNA form, the CDR3 reads TGTGCCACCAGCAGGTTCGGTGGTGCTGGGACTAGCACAGATACGCAGTATTTT. As protein: CATSRFGGAGTSTDTQYF.

The chain employs TRBV7-6 and TRBJ2-5; 7 bases match TRBD1. The CDR3 extends over 14 amino acids. From germline, CDR1 is SGHVS and CDR2 FNYEAQ. V shed 5 bases and J 5 bases; nucleotides not matched to a gene: 8. The CDR3 sequence is CASSPIGQVETQYF. In DNA form, the CDR3 reads TGTGCCAGCAGCCCCATAGGACAGGTCGAGACCCAGTACTTC.

V and J are TRBV9 and TRBJ1-2, with D unclear. The ends were cut back, 0 bases at V and 3 bases at J, with 6 bases in the middle. This CDR3 has 13 amino acids. Per the germline V gene, CDR1 is SGDLS and CDR2 is YYNGEE. CDR3 nucleotides: TGTGCCAGCAGCGTAGACAGTTACTATGGCTACACCTTC. Translation gives CASSVDSYYGYTF.

As concerns this clone: This same CDR3 is encoded by further DNA sequences in the sample. The V call is TRBV4-1, the J call TRBJ1-1; D remains unclear. Germline CDR1 reads MGHRA; CDR2 reads YSYEKL. The V end was cut by 1 base, the J end by 5 bases, with 8 bases between. This CDR3 comprises 13 residues. Here the CDR3 reads CASSQGVRTEAFF. The CDR3 coding sequence is TGCGCCAGCAGCCAAGGGGTGAGGACTGAAGCTTTCTTT.

This sequence joins TRBV2 and TRBJ2-1; 8 nucleotides align to TRBD2. The CDR3 loop spans 17 amino acids. J gave up 8 bases and V 3 bases, and 15 bases lay outside the gene matches. Germline CDR1 reads SNHLY; CDR2 reads FYNNEI. The CDR3 coding sequence is TGTGCCAGCAGTGAGGGTGCGGGAGGATTTGTTTTGGATGAGCAGTTCTTC. This codes for CASSEGAGGFVLDEQFF.

The genes are TRBV27 and TRBJ2-1, with D possibly being TRBD1 or TRBD2 (5 bases each). V was clipped by 0 bases and J by 6 bases, with 18 bases between them. The CDR3 sequence is 17 residues long. The V gene's germline CDR1 is MNHEY and CDR2 SMNVEV (reference sequence). CDR3: CASSLSNTGTGFNEQFF. The CDR3 DNA is TGTGCCAGCAGTTTATCCAACACCGGGACCGGTTTCAATGAGCAGTTCTTC.

Worth noting for this clone: This specimen includes other DNA sequences encoding the same CDR3. The genes are TRBV28 and TRBJ2-7; D possibly uses TRBD1 or TRBD2 (5 bases each). Germline assignment: CDR1 MDHEN and CDR2 SYDVKM. V lost 3 bases, J lost 4 bases, and 13 bases lay in between. The CDR3 is 14 residues long. CDR3 region: CASSFRGLSYEQYF. As DNA, the CDR3 is TGTGCCAGCAGTTTCCGGGGCTTAAGTTACGAGCAGTACTTC.

This rearrangement joins TRBV28 to TRBJ2-5, with D possibly called TRBD1 or TRBD2 (5 bases each). The germline CDR1 and CDR2 sequences are MDHEN and SYDVKM. The CDR3 has 14 amino acids. Trimming removed 3 bases at V and 0 bases at J, with 8 bases between. The CDR3 coding sequence is TGTGCCAGCAGTTTCGAGGGGTACCAAGAGACCCAGTACTTC. Protein sequence: CASSFEGYQETQYF. The entire variable domain, with the rest obtained from reference TRBV28 and TRBJ2-5, is as follows: DVKVTQSSRYLVKRTGEKVFLECVQDMDHENMFWYRQDPGLGLRLIYFSYDVKMKEKGDIPEGYSVSREKKERFSLILESASTNQTSMYLCASSFEGYQETQYFGPGTRLLVL.

V gene TRBV13 combines with J gene TRBJ2-1; 15 nucleotides match TRBD2. The germline gives CDR1 PRHDT, CDR2 FYEKMQ (reference sequence). J lost 4 bases, V lost 4 bases, and 5 bases had no gene match. The CDR3 is 17 residues long. CDR3: CASSSGLAGGIYNEQFF. Written as DNA, the CDR3 is TGTGCCAGCAGCTCCGGACTAGCGGGAGGGATTTACAATGAGCAGTTCTTC.

The rearrangement joins TRBV5-8 to TRBJ2-7; 7 nucleotides agree with TRBD2. CDR3 length: 13 amino acids. Germline loops: CDR1 SGHTS, CDR2 YDEGEE. V trimming: 7 bases; J trimming: 0 bases; junction bases outside the gene matches: 4. The CDR3 reads CASYSGRSYEQYF. The CDR3 DNA reads as TGTGCCAGCTATAGCGGGCGCTCCTACGAGCAGTACTTC. Based on the CDR3 plus reference TRBV5-8 and TRBJ2-7, the full variable domain is EAGVTQSPTHLIKTRGQQATLRCSPISGHTSVYWYQQALGLGLQFLLWYDEGEERNRGNFPPRFSGRQFPNYSSELNVNALELEDSALYLCASYSGRSYEQYFGPGTRLTVT.

The V gene is TRBV9, the J gene TRBJ1-2; 9 positions agree with TRBD1. The CDR3 extends over 16 amino acids. With V trimmed by 3 bases and J by 3 bases, 9 bases remained unmatched. The germline V gene encodes CDR1 SGDLS and CDR2 YYNGEE. CDR3 in amino acids: CASSGQRTGDDYGYTF. The DNA for the CDR3 is TGTGCCAGCAGCGGACAACGGACAGGGGATGACTATGGCTACACCTTC.

Concerning this clone: This may be a read error, as it is one base from a much larger clone. The sample holds other DNA sequences that translate to the same CDR3. V gene TRBV6-1 combines with J gene TRBJ2-7; no reliable D call. This CDR3 comprises 12 residues. Per germline, CDR1 MNHNS and CDR2 SASEGT. Trimming left V 6 bases short and J 4 bases short, with 10 bases between. The DNA of the CDR3 is TGTGCCAGCAGCCCCGGTGGTTACGAGCAGTACTTC. Its protein is CASSPGGYEQYF.

The CDR3 is CASSDPSHTTSTDTQYF. In nucleotides, the CDR3 is TGTGCCAGCAGTGACCCCTCGCACACGACTAGCACAGATACGCAGTATTTT. The V and J genes are TRBV2 and TRBJ2-3; no clear D. This CDR3 is 17 amino acids long. CDR1 and CDR2 (germline): SNHLY, FYNNEI. V was pared by 3 bases and J by 0 bases, with 16 bases between.

On this clone: The sample carries other DNA sequences with the same CDR3. V usage is TRBV7-9 and J usage is TRBJ2-3, with D perhaps TRBD1 (5 bases). The CDR3 runs 14 residues. CDR1 is SEHNR, CDR2 FQNEAQ, per germline (reference sequence). Trimming stripped 2 bases from V and 1 base from J, with 7 bases between. CDR3: CASSLSTGTDTQYF. In DNA form, the CDR3 reads TGTGCCAGCAGCTTATCGACAGGCACAGATACGCAGTATTTT. The full variable domain, rest sourced from reference TRBV7-9 and TRBJ2-3, is DTGVSQNPRHKITKRGQNVTFRCDPISEHNRLYWYRQTLGQGPEFLTYFQNEAQLEKSRLLSDRFSAERPKGSFSTLEIQRTEQGDSAMYLCASSLSTGTDTQYFGPGTRLTVL.

This chain joins TRBV30 and TRBJ2-7; D is unclear. The V end lost 2 bases, the J end lost 7 bases, and 21 bases lay between the germline ends. Germline V gives CDR1 GTSNPN, CDR2 SVGIG (reference sequence). The CDR3 covers 15 residues. CDR3 sequence: CAWSTSVWGREEQYF. As DNA, the CDR3 is TGTGCCTGGAGTACCTCCGTATGGGGTCGTGAAGAGCAGTACTTC.

The sample holds one count of this clone. This chain links TRBV7-2 with TRBJ2-3; D might be TRBD2 (6 bases). The V gene lost 5 bases and the J gene lost 1 base, with 13 bases spanning the gap. CDR3 length: 15 residues. Germline CDR1 SGHTA, CDR2 FQGNSA. CDR3 loop: CASSHREMGTDTQYF. For the CDR3, the DNA is TGTGCCAGCAGCCACCGGGAGATGGGCACAGATACGCAGTATTTT.

Points on this clone: Within the sample, other DNA sequences also encode this same CDR3. The V gene is TRBV10-1, the J gene TRBJ2-7, with D unclear. This CDR3 comprises 13 residues. Looked up from germline, CDR1 is WNHNN and CDR2 is SYGVQD (reference sequence). Trimming left V 2 bases short and J 1 base short, with 6 bases between. CDR3 bases: TGCGCCAGCAGTGAGGTTGGGTCCTACGAGCAGTACTTC. Translating it yields CASSEVGSYEQYF.

Details on this clone: Other DNA sequences within the sample encode an identical CDR3. This rearrangement joins TRBV30 to TRBJ1-1; D is unclear. Trimming took off 0 bases at V and 6 bases at J, with 5 bases between the two ends. Germline-derived CDR1 and CDR2 are GTSNPN and SVGIG (reference sequence). The CDR3 has 11 amino acids. CDR3 sequence (DNA): TGTGCCTGGAGTGTCGGGTCTGAAGCTTTCTTT. This codes for CAWSVGSEAFF. Looking up the rest from reference TRBV30 and TRBJ1-1 gives the full variable domain: SQTIHQWPATLVQPVGSPLSLECTVEGTSNPNLYWYRQAAGRGLQLLFYSVGIGQISSEVPQNLSASRPQDRQFILSSKKLLLSDSGFYLCAWSVGSEAFFGQGTRLTVV.

The chain is built from TRBV6-1 and TRBJ2-7; weak D call: TRBD1 (6 bases). The CDR3 consists of 12 residues. Germline V gene data show CDR1 as MNHNS and CDR2 as SASEGT. V lost 4 bases and J lost 6, with 10 bases in between. CDR3 bases: TGTGCCAGCAGTGTCCCAGGGGTCGAGCAGTACTTC. As protein: CASSVPGVEQYF.

The V call is TRBV27, the J call TRBJ1-4; D call uncertain. V was clipped by 8 bases and J by 8 bases, with 12 bases between them. Germline CDR1 is MNHEY and CDR2 is SMNVEV (reference sequence). There are 12 residues in the CDR3. Written as DNA, the CDR3 is TGTGCCAGCTCGGATCGGTGGGAAAAACTGTTTTTT. Its protein product is CASSDRWEKLFF. Full variable domain (rest looked up from reference TRBV27 and TRBJ1-4): EAQVTQNPRYLITVTGKKLTVTCSQNMNHEYMSWYRQDPGLGLRQIYYSMNVEVTDKGDVPEGYKVSRKEKRNFPLILESPSPNQTSLYFCASSDRWEKLFFGSGTQLSVL.

This chain uses TRBV7-2 with TRBJ2-2; maybe TRBD2 (5 bases). The V gene's germline CDR1 is SGHTA and CDR2 FQGNSA. Trimming took 3 bases from V and 1 from J, leaving 9 bases between them. The CDR3 spans 15 residues. Here the CDR3 reads CASSFRGQNTGELFF. The CDR3 DNA follows: TGTGCCAGCAGCTTTCGGGGTCAGAACACCGGGGAGCTGTTTTTT.

J is TRBJ2-1 and V is TRBV4-1; no definite D call. The CDR3 extends over 14 amino acids. Looked up from germline, CDR1 is MGHRA and CDR2 is YSYEKL. Trimming removed 1 base at V and 8 bases at J, with 12 bases between. The DNA for the CDR3 is TGCGCCAGCAGCCAAGGTCTAACCTTCGATGAGCAGTTCTTC. It yields the protein CASSQGLTFDEQFF.

The chain couples TRBV11-2 to TRBJ1-1; tentative D call: TRBD1 (5 bases). V lost 5 bases and J 5 bases, leaving 15 bases between the germline ends. There are 14 residues in the CDR3. Germline V gene data show CDR1 as SGHAT and CDR2 as FQNNGV. The CDR3 here is CASSHRGEGTEAFF. The CDR3 DNA reads TGTGCCAGCAGCCATAGAGGGGAGGGGACTGAAGCTTTCTTT.

As DNA, the CDR3 is TGTGCCAGCAGCTGGGCGCCAGGGAACACCGGGGAGCTGTTTTTT. The encoded protein is CASSWAPGNTGELFF. This chain connects TRBV13 to TRBJ2-2; D ambiguous. Trimming took 4 bases from V and 1 from J, leaving 10 bases between them. The germline V gene has CDR1 PRHDT and CDR2 FYEKMQ (reference sequence). The CDR3 contains 15 residues.